One and the same sample provided the 11 T cell receptor beta chains below, sequenced in a study of identical twins. MiXCR, run by TCRdb on the 5' RACE reads, gives a single entry per CDR3 protein. In the table there are just under 550,000 distinct CDR3 sequences, roughly 15% of which are singletons. The sample was also linked to a second study, of yellow fever vaccine responses in identical twins.

Sequencing was done on a sample of CD4+ T cells sorted from blood. These TCRs come from a young woman in good health.

Only a few counts were recorded for this clonotype. The CDR3 sequence: CASAQTGIGGETQYF. CDR3 sequence (DNA): TGTGCCAGTGCCCAAACAGGGATCGGCGGGGAGACCCAGTACTTC. V gene TRBV19 combines with J gene TRBJ2-5; weak D call: TRBD1 (6 bases). The V and J ends lost 8 bases and 5 bases respectively, with 21 bases between them. This CDR3 region has 15 residues. Germline loops: CDR1 LNHDA, CDR2 SQIVND (reference sequence).

This chain links TRBV10-3 with TRBJ2-3; 9 bases map to TRBD1. Germline V gene lookup returns CDR1 ENHRY and CDR2 SYGVKD. This CDR3 contains 14 residues. V gave up 10 bases and J gave up 3 bases; unmatched junction bases: 8. The CDR3 sequence is CATIQGAWTDTQYF. The DNA for the CDR3 is TGTGCCACCATACAGGGGGCGTGGACAGATACGCAGTATTTT.

The sample holds many counts of this clonotype. The V and J genes are TRBV7-2 and TRBJ2-2, with a possible D match to TRBD1 (5 bases). CDR3 size: 16 residues. Trimming removed 1 base at V and 5 bases at J, with 14 bases between. Germline CDR1 and CDR2: SGHTA and FQGNSA. The CDR3 loop reads CASSLDRHVRTGELFF. CDR3 coding DNA: TGTGCCAGCAGCTTAGACAGGCATGTTCGAACCGGGGAGCTGTTTTTT.

This clonotype has more than one count but fewer than ten. The chain combines TRBV20-1 with TRBJ2-7, with 7 bases lining up with TRBD2. J was trimmed by 2 bases and V by 3 bases; bases with no gene match: 7. There are 14 residues in the CDR3. CDR1 is DFQATT, CDR2 SNEGSKA, per germline (reference sequence). CDR3 amino acids: CSASLAGAPYEQYF. In nucleotides, the CDR3 is TGCAGTGCTAGCCTGGCGGGAGCCCCCTACGAGCAGTACTTC.

This clonotype was counted between two and nine times. The chain links TRBV12-3 or TRBV12-4 to TRBJ1-4, with D maybe TRBD1 (6 bases). Deletions cut 7 bases from V and 3 bases from J, with 12 bases between. This CDR3 has 14 amino acids. Here the CDR3 reads CASNRGAANEKLFF. CDR3 DNA sequence: TGTGCCAGCAACCGGGGGGCGGCTAATGAAAAACTGTTTTTT.

The chain employs TRBV20-1 and TRBJ1-1; unclear D gene. The V gene's germline CDR1 is DFQATT and CDR2 SNEGSKA (reference sequence). The CDR3 loop spans 13 amino acids. V was shortened by 4 bases and J by 2 bases, with 11 bases between the two germline ends. CDR3 region: CSATGARNTEAFF. Written as DNA, the CDR3 is TGCAGTGCTACAGGCGCTCGAAACACTGAAGCTTTCTTT.

The chain is built from TRBV11-2 and TRBJ2-2, with D tentatively TRBD2 (5 bases). The CDR3 contains 14 residues. With 0 bases removed from V and 7 bases from J, the gap between germline ends came to 9 bases. Germline loops: CDR1 SGHAT, CDR2 FQNNGV. The CDR3 reads CASSLETKVGELFF. The CDR3 nucleotides are TGTGCCAGCAGCTTAGAGACTAAAGTCGGGGAGCTGTTTTTT. Complete variable domain (other parts from reference TRBV11-2 and TRBJ2-2): EAGVAQSPRYKIIEKRQSVAFWCNPISGHATLYWYQQILGQGPKLLIQFQNNGVVDDSQLPKDRFSAERLKGVDSTLKIQPAKLEDSAVYLCASSLETKVGELFFGEGSRLTVL.

This rearrangement joins TRBV27 to TRBJ2-1, with D tentatively TRBD2 (6 bases). This CDR3 spans 16 amino acids. Trimming cost V 1 base and J 2 bases, with 12 bases left between them. The germline gives CDR1 MNHEY, CDR2 SMNVEV (reference sequence). This chain's CDR3 is CASSLWAGIPYNEQFF. CDR3 bases: TGTGCCAGCAGTTTATGGGCGGGAATCCCCTACAATGAGCAGTTCTTC.

The chain combines TRBV6-2 or TRBV6-3 with TRBJ2-1; no clear D gene. Deletions cut 0 bases from V and 7 bases from J, with 4 bases between. The CDR3 has 12 residues. Germline V gene data show CDR1 as MNHEY and CDR2 as SVGEGT. The CDR3 DNA reads as TGTGCCAGCAGTTACTCTCTTAATGAGCAGTTCTTC. This gives the protein CASSYSLNEQFF.

This clonotype appeared a few times. The chain combines TRBV2 with TRBJ2-5, with D possibly being TRBD2 (6 bases). V gave up 2 bases and J gave up 5 bases, with 18 bases separating them. The CDR3 loop spans 16 amino acids. Germline CDR1 reads SNHLY; CDR2 reads FYNNEI. The CDR3 region has the DNA TGTGCCAGCAGTGAAACGGGAGCGACGATGGGGGAGACCCAGTACTTC. Translated: CASSETGATMGETQYF.

This clonotype was seen more than once but under ten times. The missing conserved phenylalanine or tryptophan at the end of this CDR3 makes a read error likely. No DNA is shown, since the ends of the CDR3 on it are uncertain; the CDR3 is the one TCRdb lists. The V gene is TRBV6-5, the J gene TRBJ2-3; the D call in the table, TRBD2, was not verified against the DNA. 13 amino acids form the CDR3, both terminal residues included. Per the germline V gene, CDR1 is MNHEY and CDR2 is SVGAGI. CDR3: CASSYALAGGRMR.